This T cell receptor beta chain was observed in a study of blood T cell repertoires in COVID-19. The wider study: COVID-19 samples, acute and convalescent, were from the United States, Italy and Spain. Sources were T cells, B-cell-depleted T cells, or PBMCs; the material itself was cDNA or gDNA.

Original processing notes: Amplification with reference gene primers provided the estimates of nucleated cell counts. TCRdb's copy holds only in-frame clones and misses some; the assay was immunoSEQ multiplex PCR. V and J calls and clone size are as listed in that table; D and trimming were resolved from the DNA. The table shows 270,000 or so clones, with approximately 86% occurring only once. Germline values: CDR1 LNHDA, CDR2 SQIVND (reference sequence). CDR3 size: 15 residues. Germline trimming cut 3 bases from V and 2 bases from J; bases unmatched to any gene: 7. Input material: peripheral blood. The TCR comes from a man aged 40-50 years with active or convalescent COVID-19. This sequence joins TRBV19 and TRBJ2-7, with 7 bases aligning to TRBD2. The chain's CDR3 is CASSIGAGTTYEQYF. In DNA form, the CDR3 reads TGTGCCAGTAGTATCGGGGCAGGGACTACCTACGAGCAGTACTTC.